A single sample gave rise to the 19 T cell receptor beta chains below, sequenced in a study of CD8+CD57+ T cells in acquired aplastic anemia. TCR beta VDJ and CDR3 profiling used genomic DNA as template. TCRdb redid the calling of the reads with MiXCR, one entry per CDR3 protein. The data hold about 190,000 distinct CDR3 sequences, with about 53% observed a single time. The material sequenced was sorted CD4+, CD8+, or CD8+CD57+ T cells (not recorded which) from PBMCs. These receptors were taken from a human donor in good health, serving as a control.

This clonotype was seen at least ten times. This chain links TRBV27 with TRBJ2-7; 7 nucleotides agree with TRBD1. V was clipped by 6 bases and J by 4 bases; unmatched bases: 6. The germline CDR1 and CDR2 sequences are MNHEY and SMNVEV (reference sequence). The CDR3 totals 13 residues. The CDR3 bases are TGTGCCAGCAGCGACAGGGCCTTTTACGAGCAGTACTTC. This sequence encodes CASSDRAFYEQYF.

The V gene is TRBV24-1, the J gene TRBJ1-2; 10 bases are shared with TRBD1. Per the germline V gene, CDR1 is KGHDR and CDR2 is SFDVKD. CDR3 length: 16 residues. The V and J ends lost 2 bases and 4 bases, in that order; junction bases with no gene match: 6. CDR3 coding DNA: TGTGCCACCAGTGATTCGACCGGGACAGGGGTCTATGGCTACACCTTC. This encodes CATSDSTGTGVYGYTF.

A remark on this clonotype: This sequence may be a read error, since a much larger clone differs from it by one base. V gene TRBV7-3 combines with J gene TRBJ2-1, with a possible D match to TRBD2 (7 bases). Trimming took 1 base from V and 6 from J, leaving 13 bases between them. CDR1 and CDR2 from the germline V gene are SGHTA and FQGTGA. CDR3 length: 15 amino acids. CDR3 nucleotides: TGTGCCAGCAGCTTAAGTAGGGGGGGAAGCAATGAGCAGTTCTTC. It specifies CASSLSRGGSNEQFF. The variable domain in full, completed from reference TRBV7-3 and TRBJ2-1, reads GAGVSQTPSNKVTEKGKYVELRCDPISGHTALYWYRQSLGQGPEFLIYFQGTGAADDSGLPNDRFFAVRPEGSVSTLKIQRTERGDSAVYLCASSLSRGGSNEQFFGPGTRLTVL.

In DNA form, the CDR3 reads TGTGCCAGTAGTATATTGAGGGGAGGAAGGGAGACCCAGTACTTC. Protein: CASSILRGGRETQYF. The chain links TRBV19 to TRBJ2-5, with D tentatively TRBD2 (6 bases). The CDR3 sequence is 15 residues long. V gave up 2 bases and J gave up 5 bases, with 15 bases separating them. Germline loops: CDR1 LNHDA, CDR2 SQIVND (reference sequence).

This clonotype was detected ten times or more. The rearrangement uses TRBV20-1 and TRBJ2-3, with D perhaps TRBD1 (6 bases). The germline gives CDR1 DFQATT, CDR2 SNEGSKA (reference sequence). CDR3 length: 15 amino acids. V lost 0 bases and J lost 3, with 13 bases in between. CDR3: CSARDTGSGTDTQYF. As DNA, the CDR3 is TGCAGTGCTAGAGACACAGGGTCAGGTACAGATACGCAGTATTTT.

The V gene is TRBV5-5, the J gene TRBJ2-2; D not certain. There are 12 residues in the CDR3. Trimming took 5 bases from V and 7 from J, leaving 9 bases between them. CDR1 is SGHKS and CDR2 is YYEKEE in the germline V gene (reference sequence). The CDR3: CASSSTHGELFF. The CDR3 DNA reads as TGTGCCAGCAGTTCTACTCACGGGGAGCTGTTTTTT.

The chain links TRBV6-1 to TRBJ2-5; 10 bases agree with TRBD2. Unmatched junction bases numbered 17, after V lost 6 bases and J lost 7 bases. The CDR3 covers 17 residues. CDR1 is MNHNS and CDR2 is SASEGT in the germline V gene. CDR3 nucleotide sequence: TGTGCCAGCAGCAAAGACTGGACTAGCGGCGGTCGAAGGACCCAGTACTTC. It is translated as CASSKDWTSGGRRTQYF.

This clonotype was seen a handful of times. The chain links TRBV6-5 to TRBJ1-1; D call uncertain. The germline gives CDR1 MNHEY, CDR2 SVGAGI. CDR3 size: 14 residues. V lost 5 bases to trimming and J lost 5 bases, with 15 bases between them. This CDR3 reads CASSEETGGTEAFF. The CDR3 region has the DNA TGTGCCAGCAGTGAAGAGACGGGTGGGACTGAAGCTTTCTTT.

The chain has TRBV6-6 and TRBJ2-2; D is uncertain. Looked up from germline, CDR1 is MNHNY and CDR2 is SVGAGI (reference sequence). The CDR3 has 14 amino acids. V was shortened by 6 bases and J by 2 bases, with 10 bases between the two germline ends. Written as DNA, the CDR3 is TGTGCCAGCAGACCCCAGGAAAACACCGGGGAGCTGTTTTTT. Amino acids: CASRPQENTGELFF.

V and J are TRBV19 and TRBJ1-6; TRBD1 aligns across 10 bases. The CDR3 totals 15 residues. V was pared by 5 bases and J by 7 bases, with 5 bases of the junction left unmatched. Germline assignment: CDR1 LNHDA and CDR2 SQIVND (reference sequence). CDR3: CASSLRTGGNSPLHF. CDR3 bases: TGTGCCAGTAGTTTACGGACAGGGGGAAATTCACCCCTCCACTTT.

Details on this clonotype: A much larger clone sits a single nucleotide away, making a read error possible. The CDR3 spells CSASGTGDTEAFF. CDR3 in DNA: TGCAGTGCTTCCGGGACAGGGGACACTGAAGCTTTCTTT. The chain links TRBV20-1 to TRBJ1-1, with 10 bases fitting TRBD1. V was clipped by 5 bases and J by 3 bases; unmatched bases: 3. This CDR3 region has 13 residues. Germline CDR1 is DFQATT and CDR2 is SNEGSKA (reference sequence).

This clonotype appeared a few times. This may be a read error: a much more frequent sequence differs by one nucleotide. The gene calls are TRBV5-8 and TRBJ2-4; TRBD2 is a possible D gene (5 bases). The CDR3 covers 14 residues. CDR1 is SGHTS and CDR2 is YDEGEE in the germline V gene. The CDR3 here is CASGSDVRENIQCF. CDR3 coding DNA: TGTGCCAGCGGCTCAGACGTTCGGGAAAACATTCAGTGCTTC.

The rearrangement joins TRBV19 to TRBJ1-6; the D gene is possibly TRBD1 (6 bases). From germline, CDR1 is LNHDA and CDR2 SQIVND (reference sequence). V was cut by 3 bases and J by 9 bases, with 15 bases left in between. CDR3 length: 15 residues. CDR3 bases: TGTGCCAGTAGTATGGGGGCGGGTGGAGGTTCACCCCTCCACTTT. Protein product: CASSMGAGGGSPLHF.

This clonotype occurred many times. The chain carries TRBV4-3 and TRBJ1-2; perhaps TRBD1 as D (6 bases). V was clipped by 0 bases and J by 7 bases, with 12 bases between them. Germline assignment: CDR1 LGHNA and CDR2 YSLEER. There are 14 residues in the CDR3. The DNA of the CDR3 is TGCGCCAGCAGCCAAGATCTGGGGGCGGGTGGCTACACCTTC. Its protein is CASSQDLGAGGYTF.

The CDR3 loop is CASSFPLGRAQEKLFF. The CDR3 DNA follows: TGTGCCAGCAGCTTCCCTCTTGGTAGAGCCCAAGAAAAACTGTTTTTT. V and J are TRBV7-9 and TRBJ1-4; the D is unclear. The CDR3 sequence is 16 residues long. Germline lookup yields CDR1 SEHNR and CDR2 FQNEAQ (reference sequence). Trimming took off 3 bases at V and 8 bases at J, with 19 bases between the two ends.

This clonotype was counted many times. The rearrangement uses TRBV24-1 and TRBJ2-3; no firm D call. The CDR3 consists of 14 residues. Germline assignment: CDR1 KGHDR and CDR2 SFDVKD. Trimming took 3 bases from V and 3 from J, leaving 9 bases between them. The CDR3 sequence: CATSDRQFTDTQYF. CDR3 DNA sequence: TGTGCCACCAGTGATCGCCAGTTTACAGATACGCAGTATTTT.

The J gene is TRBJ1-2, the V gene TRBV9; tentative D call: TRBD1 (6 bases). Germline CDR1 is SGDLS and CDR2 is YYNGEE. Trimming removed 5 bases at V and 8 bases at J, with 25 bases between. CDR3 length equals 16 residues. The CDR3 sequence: CASSEAPGEGVGGYTF. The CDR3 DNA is TGTGCCAGCAGTGAAGCGCCCGGGGAGGGGGTAGGCGGCTACACCTTC.

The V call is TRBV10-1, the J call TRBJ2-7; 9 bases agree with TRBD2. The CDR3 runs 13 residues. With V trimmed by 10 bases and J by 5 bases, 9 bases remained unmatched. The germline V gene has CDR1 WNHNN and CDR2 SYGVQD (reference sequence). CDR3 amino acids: CATSRTSVDEQYF. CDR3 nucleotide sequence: TGCGCCACATCTCGGACTAGCGTTGACGAGCAGTACTTC.

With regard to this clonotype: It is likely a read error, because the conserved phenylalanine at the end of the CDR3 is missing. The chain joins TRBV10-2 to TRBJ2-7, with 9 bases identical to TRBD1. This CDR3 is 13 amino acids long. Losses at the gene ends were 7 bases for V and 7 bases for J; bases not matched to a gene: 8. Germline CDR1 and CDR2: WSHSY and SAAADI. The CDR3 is CASNAGTGQEQYL. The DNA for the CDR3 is TGCGCCAGCAACGCCGGGACAGGGCAGGAGCAGTACCTC.